This is a list of T cell receptor beta chains from one sample in a study of cytomegalovirus exposure and HLA in healthy donors. Measured with immunoSEQ multiplex PCR; TCRdb has only the in-frame clones, and not every one. The sample has some 87,000 clones, nearly 70% seen once. The sequencing input was PBMCs. The receptors were sampled from a woman aged 45-65 years in good health and CMV-seropositive. Each CDR3 is given with its conserved first and last residue. The order of the fields is CDR3 DNA, CDR3 protein, D gene, J gene, V gene, clone size. D genes are given only for firm matches. Where a row states a size, it is once, few, many or the class of an expanded clone; other rows omit it.

CDR3 DNA: TGTGCCATCAGTGAGTCCCGGGCAGGGCGGTTGGAGCAGTTCTTC
CDR3 protein: CAISESRAGRLEQFF
D gene: .
J gene: TRBJ2-1
V gene: TRBV10-3
clone size: .

CDR3 DNA: TGTGCCAGCAGCTTGGAGAACTCTGGAAACACCATATATTTT
CDR3 protein: CASSLENSGNTIYF
D gene: .
J gene: TRBJ1-3
V gene: TRBV7-9
clone size: .

CDR3 DNA: TGTGCCAGCAGCATTGGACACCCCAATGAGCAGTTCTTC
CDR3 protein: CASSIGHPNEQFF
D gene: .
J gene: TRBJ2-1
V gene: TRBV7-3
clone size: .

CDR3 DNA: TGCGCCAGCAGCTTGGAGGCAGGGGGGACCAATGAGCAGTTCTTC
CDR3 protein: CASSLEAGGTNEQFF
D gene: .
J gene: TRBJ2-1
V gene: TRBV5-1
clone size: .

CDR3 DNA: TGCGCCAGCAGTCTTAAGGGGTGGTACGAGCAGTACTTC
CDR3 protein: CASSLKGWYEQYF
D gene: .
J gene: TRBJ2-7
V gene: TRBV23-1
clone size: .

CDR3 DNA: TGTGCCAGCAGTGTACTAGCGGGGTCCTACGAGCAGTACTTC
CDR3 protein: CASSVLAGSYEQYF
D gene: TRBD2
J gene: TRBJ2-7
V gene: TRBV2
clone size: .

CDR3 DNA: TGCGCCAGCAGCTACGGGACAGGGATTAAAGAGACCCAGTACTTC
CDR3 protein: CASSYGTGIKETQYF
D gene: TRBD1
J gene: TRBJ2-5
V gene: TRBV5-1
clone size: .

CDR3 DNA: TGTGCCAGCAGCCAAGCAGGGGGAAACTATGGCTACACCTTC
CDR3 protein: CASSQAGGNYGYTF
D gene: TRBD1
J gene: TRBJ1-2
V gene: TRBV14
clone size: once

CDR3 DNA: TGCGCCAGCGCAGCACAGCGAGGGTCCACAGATACGCAGTATTTT
CDR3 protein: CASAAQRGSTDTQYF
D gene: .
J gene: TRBJ2-3
V gene: TRBV5-1
clone size: .

CDR3 DNA: TGCGCCAGCAGCCAAGATTTCCTAGGTAGCACAGATACGCAGTATTTT
CDR3 protein: CASSQDFLGSTDTQYF
D gene: .
J gene: TRBJ2-3
V gene: TRBV4-3
clone size: few

CDR3 DNA: TGTGCCAGCAGATCAAGCGGGAGGGTCTACAATGAGCAGTTCTTC
CDR3 protein: CASRSSGRVYNEQFF
D gene: TRBD2
J gene: TRBJ2-1
V gene: TRBV7-9
clone size: .

CDR3 DNA: TGTGCCAGCAGTGAAGCGACTAGCAGAGATACGCAGTATTTT
CDR3 protein: CASSEATSRDTQYF
D gene: TRBD2
J gene: TRBJ2-3
V gene: TRBV2
clone size: .

CDR3 DNA: TGTGCCAGCAGGGGGACAGGGACTGAAGCTTTCTTT
CDR3 protein: CASRGTGTEAFF
D gene: TRBD1
J gene: TRBJ1-1
V gene: TRBV2
clone size: .

CDR3 DNA: TGTGCCAGCAGCTTAATGGGGGGGCTTGGTCAGCCCCAGCATTTT
CDR3 protein: CASSLMGGLGQPQHF
D gene: .
J gene: TRBJ1-5
V gene: TRBV7-3
clone size: few

CDR3 DNA: TGCGCCAGCAGCTTGGGGTGGACTAGCCGGATCACAGATACGCAGTATTTT
CDR3 protein: CASSLGWTSRITDTQYF
D gene: TRBD2
J gene: TRBJ2-3
V gene: TRBV5-1
clone size: .

CDR3 DNA: TGTGCCAGCAGTGAAGCGGGACTAGCGGAAGTCTACACAGATACGCAGTATTTT
CDR3 protein: CASSEAGLAEVYTDTQYF
D gene: TRBD2
J gene: TRBJ2-3
V gene: TRBV2
clone size: .

CDR3 DNA: TGTGCCAGCAGCCGTCTCGACCGGGAATGGAACTTT
CDR3 protein: CASSRLDREWNF
D gene: .
J gene: TRBJ1-1
V gene: TRBV28
clone size: .

CDR3 DNA: TGCGCCAGCAGCCAAGAAGCGTCTAGCGGGCGCACAGAGCAGTTCTTC
CDR3 protein: CASSQEASSGRTEQFF
D gene: TRBD2
J gene: TRBJ2-1
V gene: TRBV4-1
clone size: .

CDR3 DNA: TGCGCCAGCAGCTTGGGCGGACTAGCGGGAGGTTCCCCGGGTTCCTACAATGAGCAGTTCTTC
CDR3 protein: CASSLGGLAGGSPGSYNEQFF
D gene: TRBD2
J gene: TRBJ2-1
V gene: TRBV5-1
clone size: .

CDR3 DNA: TGCGCCAGCAGCTCTAGTTTCCCAGGGAATGAGCAGTTCTTC
CDR3 protein: CASSSSFPGNEQFF
D gene: .
J gene: TRBJ2-1
V gene: TRBV5-1
clone size: .

CDR3 DNA: TGTGCCAGCAGTCTCGAGGCAGCGCTCACAGATACGCAGTATTTT
CDR3 protein: CASSLEAALTDTQYF
D gene: .
J gene: TRBJ2-3
V gene: TRBV6-5
clone size: .

CDR3 DNA: TGTGCCACCAACAGGGAATCAGGCTACACCTTC
CDR3 protein: CATNRESGYTF
D gene: .
J gene: TRBJ1-2
V gene: TRBV19
clone size: .

CDR3 DNA: TGTGCCACCAGCAGAGCGGGACAGGTCACTGAAGCTTTCTTT
CDR3 protein: CATSRAGQVTEAFF
D gene: TRBD1
J gene: TRBJ1-1
V gene: TRBV15
clone size: .

CDR3 DNA: TGTGCCAGCAGCCACGGTCAGGGCACCACCGGGGAGCTGTTTTTT
CDR3 protein: CASSHGQGTTGELFF
D gene: .
J gene: TRBJ2-2
V gene: TRBV14
clone size: .

CDR3 DNA: TGTGCCAGCAGCTTAACTAGCGGGAGCACCGGGGAGCTGTTTTTT
CDR3 protein: CASSLTSGSTGELFF
D gene: TRBD2
J gene: TRBJ2-2
V gene: TRBV2
clone size: .

CDR3 DNA: TGTGCCAGCAGCTTCGGACAGAGCTCTGGAAACACCATATATTTT
CDR3 protein: CASSFGQSSGNTIYF
D gene: .
J gene: TRBJ1-3
V gene: TRBV5-6
clone size: .

CDR3 DNA: TGTGCCAGCGGAAGGGACATTGGAAGCGGCTACACCTTC
CDR3 protein: CASGRDIGSGYTF
D gene: .
J gene: TRBJ1-2
V gene: TRBV6-6
clone size: .

CDR3 DNA: TGTGCCAGCAGTTATCGGCACGCGGGGGAAAAACTGTTTTTT
CDR3 protein: CASSYRHAGEKLFF
D gene: .
J gene: TRBJ1-4
V gene: TRBV27
clone size: .

CDR3 DNA: TGTGCCATCAGTGAGTCGAGGAAAGCGTCTGCTGGGGCCAACGTCCTGACTTTC
CDR3 protein: CAISESRKASAGANVLTF
D gene: .
J gene: TRBJ2-6
V gene: TRBV10-3
clone size: few

CDR3 DNA: TGTGCCAGTAGTATGGGTACCGAGCGTGAAGCTTTCTTT
CDR3 protein: CASSMGTEREAFF
D gene: .
J gene: TRBJ1-1
V gene: TRBV19
clone size: .

CDR3 DNA: TGCGCCAGCAGCTTAACGGGACTAGCGGGAGTGGATGAGCAGTTCTTC
CDR3 protein: CASSLTGLAGVDEQFF
D gene: TRBD2
J gene: TRBJ2-1
V gene: TRBV5-1
clone size: .

CDR3 DNA: TGTTCCAGCAGCTTGTGGTTGGGGGGGACTGGGAATGAGCAGTTCTTC
CDR3 protein: CSSSLWLGGTGNEQFF
D gene: TRBD2
J gene: TRBJ2-1
V gene: TRBV7-9
clone size: .

CDR3 DNA: TGTGCCGGCAGCCCCAGGGGCGCTGGTGACGAGCAGTACTTC
CDR3 protein: CAGSPRGAGDEQYF
D gene: .
J gene: TRBJ2-7
V gene: TRBV7-9
clone size: .

CDR3 DNA: TGTGCCAGCAGTGCCCGGACAGGGGCCCCCGTCGAGCAGTACTTC
CDR3 protein: CASSARTGAPVEQYF
D gene: TRBD1
J gene: TRBJ2-7
V gene: TRBV6-1
clone size: once

CDR3 DNA: TGCGCCAGCAGCCAAGATATGTTGTCCTACGAGCAGTACTTC
CDR3 protein: CASSQDMLSYEQYF
D gene: .
J gene: TRBJ2-7
V gene: TRBV4-3
clone size: .